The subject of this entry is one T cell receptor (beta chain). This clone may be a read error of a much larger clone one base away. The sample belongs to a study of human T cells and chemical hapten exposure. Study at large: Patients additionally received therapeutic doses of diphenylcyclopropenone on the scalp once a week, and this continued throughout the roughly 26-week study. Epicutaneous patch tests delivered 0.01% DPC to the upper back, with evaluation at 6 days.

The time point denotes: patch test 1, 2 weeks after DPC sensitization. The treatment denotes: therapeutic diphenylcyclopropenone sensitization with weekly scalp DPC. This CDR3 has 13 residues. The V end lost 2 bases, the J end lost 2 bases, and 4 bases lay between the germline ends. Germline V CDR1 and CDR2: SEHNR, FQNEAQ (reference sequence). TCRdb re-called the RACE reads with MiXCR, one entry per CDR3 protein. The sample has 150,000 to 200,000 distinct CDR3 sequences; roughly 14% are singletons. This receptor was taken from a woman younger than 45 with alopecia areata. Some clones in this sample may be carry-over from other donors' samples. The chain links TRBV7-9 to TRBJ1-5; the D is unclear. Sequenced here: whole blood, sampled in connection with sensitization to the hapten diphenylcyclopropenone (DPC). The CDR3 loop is CASSLWGNQPQHF. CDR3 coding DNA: TGTGCCAGCAGCTTATGGGGCAATCAGCCCCAGCATTTT.